The 12 T cell receptor beta chains below all came from one sample that was sequenced in a study of blood T cell repertoires in COVID-19. Libraries were prepared by immunoSEQ multiplex PCR; TCRdb keeps only in-frame clonotypes and omits some of them. There are about 250,000 clones in the sample; about 80% occur only once, and roughly 10% lies in the top ten. The sequencing input was peripheral blood. These receptors all come from a man older than 75 with acute or convalescent COVID-19.

Only a few counts were recorded for this clone. The V call is TRBV2, the J call TRBJ2-7; 7 nucleotides match TRBD1. J lost 6 bases, V lost 6 bases, and 5 bases had no gene match. Germline CDR1 reads SNHLY; CDR2 reads FYNNEI. The CDR3 extends over 12 amino acids. The CDR3 coding sequence is TGTGCCAGCAGGACGACAGGGCGCGAGCAGTACTTC. Amino acid sequence: CASRTTGREQYF.

DNA of the CDR3: TGCGCCAGCAGCTTGTCTGGGGGAGGTATAGATACGCAGTATTTT. Translating it yields CASSLSGGGIDTQYF. The chain links TRBV5-1 to TRBJ2-3, with D possibly being TRBD2 (6 bases). CDR3 length: 15 amino acids. In germline, CDR1 is SGHRS, CDR2 YFSETQ. V lost 1 base and J 5 bases, leaving 14 bases between the germline ends.

This clone was seen more than once but under ten times. The rearrangement joins TRBV7-8 to TRBJ2-7; tentatively, D is TRBD2 (5 bases). CDR1 is SGHVS, CDR2 FQNEAQ, per germline. Trimming took 4 bases from V and 3 from J, leaving 7 bases between them. The CDR3 is 12 residues long. CDR3 residues: CASSSRGYEQYF. The CDR3 nucleotides read TGTGCCAGCAGCTCACGGGGCTACGAGCAGTACTTC.

This chain uses TRBV2 with TRBJ2-7, with 8 bases lining up with TRBD1. Germline CDR1 is SNHLY and CDR2 is FYNNEI. V lost 6 bases, J lost 5 bases, and 9 bases stayed unmatched. The CDR3 sequence is 14 residues long. The CDR3 DNA is TGTGCCAGCAGACCGGGACAGGTCGTCCACGAGCAGTACTTC. Residues: CASRPGQVVHEQYF.

This clone came up a few times. The rearrangement joins TRBV15 to TRBJ2-2, with TRBD2 matching over 11 bases. Germline CDR1 LNHNV, CDR2 YYDKDF (reference sequence). This CDR3 spans 19 amino acids. With V trimmed by 1 base and J by 6 bases, 13 bases remained unmatched. CDR3 protein: CATSRVGTRLAGIPGELFF. Here the CDR3 DNA reads TGTGCCACCAGCAGAGTTGGGACCAGACTAGCGGGAATCCCCGGGGAGCTGTTTTTT.

This clone has a single count. V and J are TRBV27 and TRBJ2-6; 9 positions agree with TRBD1. J was trimmed by 2 bases and V by 5 bases; bases with no gene match: 10. Germline loops: CDR1 MNHEY, CDR2 SMNVEV (reference sequence). CDR3 length: 18 residues. CDR3 in amino acids: CASSPQQGAKAGANVLTF. The DNA of the CDR3 is TGTGCCAGCAGTCCCCAACAGGGGGCGAAGGCTGGGGCCAACGTCCTGACTTTC.

The gene calls are TRBV14 and TRBJ2-1; a weak D match, TRBD2 (6 bases). From germline, CDR1 is SGHDN and CDR2 FVKESK. The CDR3 sequence is 13 residues long. The germline V and J ends were trimmed by 3 bases and 9 bases, with 12 bases remaining between them. The CDR3 DNA sequence: TGTGCCAGCAGCCACACATTGGGGGGTGAGCAGTTCTTC. This sequence encodes CASSHTLGGEQFF. Variable domain in full (rest from reference TRBV14 and TRBJ2-1): EAGVTQFPSHSVIEKGQTVTLRCDPISGHDNLYWYRRVMGKEIKFLLHFVKESKQDESGMPNNRFLAERTGGTYSTLKVQPAELEDSGVYFCASSHTLGGEQFFGPGTRLTVL.

The rearrangement joins TRBV2 to TRBJ2-3; 12 positions agree with TRBD2. Trimming took 6 bases from V and 7 from J; bases not matched to a gene: 8. This CDR3 spans 15 amino acids. Germline assignment: CDR1 SNHLY and CDR2 FYNNEI. In DNA, the CDR3 is TGTGCCAGCAGGGTTCTAGCGGGGGGGACGAATACGCAGTATTTT. This gives the protein CASRVLAGGTNTQYF.

The rearrangement links TRBV5-4 to TRBJ1-3; 7 bases match TRBD1. Germline CDR1 SGHNT, CDR2 YYREEE (reference sequence). J lost 0 bases, V lost 4 bases, and 13 bases had no gene match. CDR3 length: 18 residues. The CDR3 sequence: CASSPTPRQGGSGNTIYF. In nucleotides, the CDR3 is TGTGCCAGCAGCCCTACTCCCCGACAGGGCGGCTCTGGAAACACCATATATTTT.

The chain has TRBV11-1 and TRBJ2-3, with D possibly being TRBD2 (5 bases). V was pared by 1 base and J by 3 bases, with 5 bases between. The CDR3 has 13 amino acids. Germline lookup yields CDR1 SGHAT and CDR2 FQDESV (reference sequence). This CDR3 is CASSLGGTDTQYF. In nucleotides, the CDR3 is TGTGCCAGCAGCTTAGGAGGGACAGATACGCAGTATTTT.

The chain has TRBV7-9 and TRBJ2-5; 7 positions match TRBD2. Germline V CDR1 and CDR2: SEHNR, FQNEAQ (reference sequence). V lost 6 bases to trimming and J lost 2 bases; unmatched junction nucleotides: 9. The CDR3 loop spans 15 amino acids. This chain's CDR3 is CASSFKAGLQETQYF. As DNA, the CDR3 is TGTGCCAGCAGTTTCAAAGCGGGACTTCAAGAGACCCAGTACTTC.

This clone was counted a single time. The V gene is TRBV5-1, the J gene TRBJ1-4; D is uncertain. The CDR3 is 14 residues long. Germline CDR1 and CDR2: SGHRS and YFSETQ. V lost 4 bases and J 7 bases, leaving 14 bases between the germline ends. CDR3 in amino acids: CASSPGVASEKLFF. DNA for the CDR3: TGCGCCAGCAGCCCGGGAGTGGCCTCTGAAAAACTGTTTTTT. Full variable domain (outside the CDR3, taken from reference TRBV5-1 and TRBJ1-4): KAGVTQTPRYLIKTRGQQVTLSCSPISGHRSVSWYQQTPGQGLQFLFEYFSETQRNKGNFPGRFSGRQFSNSRSEMNVSTLELGDSALYLCASSPGVASEKLFFGSGTQLSVL.